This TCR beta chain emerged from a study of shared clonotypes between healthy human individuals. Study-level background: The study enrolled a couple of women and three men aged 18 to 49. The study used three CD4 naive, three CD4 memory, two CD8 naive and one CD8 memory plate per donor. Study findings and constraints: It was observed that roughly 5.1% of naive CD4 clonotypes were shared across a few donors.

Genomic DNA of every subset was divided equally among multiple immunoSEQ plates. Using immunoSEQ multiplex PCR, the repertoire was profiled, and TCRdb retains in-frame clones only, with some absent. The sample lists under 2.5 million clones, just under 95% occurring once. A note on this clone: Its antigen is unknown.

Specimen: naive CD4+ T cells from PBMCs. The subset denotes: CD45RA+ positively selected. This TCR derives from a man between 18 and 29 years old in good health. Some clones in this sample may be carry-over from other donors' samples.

This CDR3 reads CSVQSGGGDEQFF. CDR3 DNA sequence: TGCAGCGTCCAATCCGGGGGAGGGGATGAGCAGTTCTTC. The chain uses TRBV29-1 and TRBJ2-1, with TRBD2 identical over 7 bases. This CDR3 contains 13 residues. Losses at the gene ends were 6 bases for V and 8 bases for J; bases not matched to a gene: 10. CDR1 is SQVTM and CDR2 is ANQGSEA in the germline V gene.